The present T cell receptor beta chain was sequenced within a study of blood T cell repertoires in COVID-19. Method: immunoSEQ multiplex PCR; TCRdb's copy keeps in-frame clones and lacks some. There are around 500,000 clones in the sample; around nine tenths occur only once, and approximately 2% lies in the top ten. The CDR3 has 15 amino acids. The V and J ends lost 3 bases and 6 bases, in that order; junction bases with no gene match: 5. Germline V gene sequence: CDR1 SNHLY, CDR2 FYNNEI. The source of this sequence is a woman aged 40-49 years who had recovered from COVID-19. The chain is built from TRBV2 and TRBJ1-5; TRBD1 matches at 10 bases. Sequencing used PBMCs or T cells enriched from blood (not recorded which). CDR3 nucleotide sequence: TGTGCCAGCAGTGATAGACAGGGGGCGATTCAGCCCCAGCATTTT. It translates to CASSDRQGAIQPQHF.